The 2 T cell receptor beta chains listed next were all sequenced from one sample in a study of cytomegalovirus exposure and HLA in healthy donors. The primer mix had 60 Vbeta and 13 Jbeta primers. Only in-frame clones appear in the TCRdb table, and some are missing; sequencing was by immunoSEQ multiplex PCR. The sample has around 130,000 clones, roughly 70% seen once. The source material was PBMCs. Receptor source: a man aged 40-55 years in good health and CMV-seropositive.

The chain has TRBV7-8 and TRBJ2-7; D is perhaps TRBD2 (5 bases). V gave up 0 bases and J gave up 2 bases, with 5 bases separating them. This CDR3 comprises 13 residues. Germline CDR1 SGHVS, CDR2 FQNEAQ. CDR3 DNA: TGTGCCAGCAGCTTAGCCGGGACCTACGAGCAGTACTTC. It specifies CASSLAGTYEQYF.

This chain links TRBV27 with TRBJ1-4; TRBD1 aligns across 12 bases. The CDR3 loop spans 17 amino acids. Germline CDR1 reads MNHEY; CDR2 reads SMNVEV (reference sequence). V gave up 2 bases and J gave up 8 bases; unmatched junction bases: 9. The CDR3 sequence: CASSLPGTGGQREKLFF. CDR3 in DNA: TGTGCCAGCAGTTTACCCGGGACAGGGGGCCAAAGGGAAAAACTGTTTTTT.